This entry describes one T cell receptor (beta chain). These data belong to a study of blood T cell repertoires in COVID-19. Overall study: COVID-19 samples, acute and convalescent, were from the United States, Italy and Spain. From T cells, B-cell-depleted T cells, or PBMCs came the material, which was cDNA or gDNA.

The CDR3 is made up of 18 amino acids. Germline CDR1 is SGHTA and CDR2 is FQGNSA. The V segment lost 8 bases and the J segment 9 bases; nucleotides outside the gene matches: 23. Original methodology: Nucleated cell counts were estimated from reference gene primer amplification. Method: immunoSEQ multiplex PCR; TCRdb's copy keeps in-frame clones and lacks some. V and J calls and clone size are those listed in that table; D and trimming were worked out from the DNA. The repertoire holds around 320,000 clones, with roughly 87% as singletons. V usage is TRBV7-2 and J usage is TRBJ2-2, with 8 nucleotides matching TRBD2. The sample comprised peripheral blood. This receptor was identified in a young man with active or convalescent COVID-19. The CDR3 coding sequence is TGTGCCAGCGGCCACAGGATACTCCGGGGGGGATACCAGTGGGAGCTGTTTTTT. This encodes CASGHRILRGGYQWELFF.